The rows below give T cell receptor beta chains drawn from one sample of a study of blood T cells in healthy people across ages. Each CDR3 protein is one row after TCRdb ran MiXCR on the 5' RACE reads. Seen here are more than 800,000 distinct CDR3 sequences, about 30% observed once, and the top ten hold 15% to 20%. The sequenced sample consisted of blood. All receptors come from a woman aged 80 or over in good health. Both conserved end residues are part of each CDR3. D genes are given only for firm matches. The size entry is marked missing in some rows and otherwise reads once, few, many or a size class.

>-|TRBV2|-|TRBJ2-5
CASKGGLGDTLNQETQYF
TGTGCCAGCAAAGGGGGGTTGGGGGACACCTTAAACCAAGAGACCCAGTACTTC
>-|TRBV5-1|many|TRBJ2-5
CASSLALGGPETQYF
TGCGCCAGCAGCTTGGCCCTCGGGGGGCCAGAGACCCAGTACTTC
>-|TRBV20-1|few|TRBJ2-3
CSASFSLAAHSTPDTQYF
TGCAGTGCTAGTTTTTCGTTGGCGGCTCATTCGACCCCAGATACGCAGTATTTT
>-|TRBV7-2|few|TRBJ1-2
CASSGPRYGYTF
TGTGCCAGCAGCGGCCCCAGATATGGCTACACCTTC
>TRBD1|TRBV7-2|few|TRBJ2-1
CASSPGQGACREQFF
TGTGCCAGCAGCCCCGGACAGGGGGCTTGCCGAGAGCAGTTCTTC
>TRBD1|TRBV7-6|few|TRBJ1-1
CASSLAGQGHTEAFF
TGTGCCAGCAGCTTAGCGGGACAGGGGCACACTGAAGCTTTCTTT
>TRBD2|TRBV12-3/TRBV12-4|many|TRBJ2-1
CASGVTGGHEQFF
TGTGCCTCCGGGGTGACGGGGGGACATGAGCAGTTCTTC
>TRBD2|TRBV3-1|-|TRBJ2-3
CANSRRTSGATDTQYF
TGTGCCAACAGCCGTAGGACTAGCGGGGCCACAGATACGCAGTATTTT
>-|TRBV7-9|many|TRBJ1-6
CASSSGTPNSPLHF
TGTGCCAGCAGCTCCGGGACGCCAAATTCACCCCTCCACTTT
>-|TRBV6-2/TRBV6-3|many|TRBJ2-5
CASRRGLSYQETQYF
TGTGCCAGCAGACGAGGACTTTCGTACCAAGAGACCCAGTACTTC
>-|TRBV20-1|-|TRBJ2-3
CSARALARVLTDTQYF
TGCAGTGCTAGGGCGCTAGCGAGGGTCCTTACAGATACGCAGTATTTT
>TRBD2|TRBV20-1|few|TRBJ2-1
CSASQPSGNEQFF
TGCAGTGCTAGTCAACCTAGCGGAAATGAGCAGTTCTTC
>-|TRBV7-9|many|TRBJ2-7
CASSLVPSGSYEQYF
TGTGCCAGCAGCTTAGTCCCAAGTGGTTCCTACGAGCAGTACTTC
>-|TRBV7-9|-|TRBJ1-4
CASSLGQGFNEKLFF
TGTGCCAGCAGCCTAGGCCAGGGGTTTAATGAAAAACTGTTTTTT
>-|TRBV20-1|many|TRBJ1-2
CSARDMGSYGYTF
TGCAGTGCTAGAGATATGGGGTCCTATGGCTACACCTTC
>-|TRBV7-2|many|TRBJ2-5
CASSPGTFQETQYF
TGTGCCAGCAGCCCCGGGACTTTCCAAGAGACCCAGTACTTC
>-|TRBV7-2|-|TRBJ1-5
CASSLREGGAALSQPQHF
TGTGCCAGCAGCTTAAGGGAGGGAGGGGCAGCCCTCAGTCAGCCCCAGCATTTT
>-|TRBV9|many|TRBJ2-3
CASSVDSQVTMTTDTQYF
TGTGCCAGCAGCGTAGATTCACAGGTAACAATGACAACGGATACGCAGTATTTT
>TRBD1|TRBV15|many|TRBJ2-4
CATRLDRVAKNIQYF
TGTGCCACCAGATTAGACAGGGTAGCCAAAAACATTCAGTACTTC
>TRBD1|TRBV6-5|many|TRBJ2-1
CASSYSRWLGQDNEQFF
TGTGCCAGCAGTTACTCGAGGTGGTTGGGACAGGACAATGAGCAGTTCTTC
>-|TRBV4-3|-|TRBJ1-5
CASSQDRESNQPQHF
TGCGCCAGCAGCCAAGATCGTGAATCTAATCAGCCCCAGCATTTT
>-|TRBV4-2|few|TRBJ2-2
CASSQSRPNTGELFF
TGTGCCAGCAGCCAATCCAGGCCGAACACCGGGGAGCTGTTTTTT
>-|TRBV4-3|-|TRBJ1-5
CASSPKPFGGPSNQPQHF
TGCGCCAGCAGCCCGAAACCCTTTGGGGGCCCTAGCAATCAGCCCCAGCATTTT
>-|TRBV12-3/TRBV12-4|-|TRBJ1-5
CASSRAGDSNQPQHF
TGTGCCAGCTCTCGAGCGGGGGATAGCAATCAGCCCCAGCATTTT
>-|TRBV6-5|-|TRBJ2-4
CASSYSSTPTGQYF
TGTGCCAGCAGTTACTCGAGTACACCTACCGGGCAGTACTTC